This record looks at one T cell receptor beta chain sequence and its context. Its antigen remains unknown. The sample holds other DNA sequences that translate to the same CDR3. Adults of Caucasian background living in Nashville, Tennessee made up all donors. CD4+ cells yielded CD45RA+ naive and CD45RA-negative memory subsets. Data came from immunoSEQ multiplex PCR; TCRdb stores just in-frame clones and leaves some out. The sample has about 2.3 million clones; 93% are singletons. This specimen belongs to a study of shared clonotypes between healthy human individuals. Whole-study findings and limits: Naive subsets tended to show greater estimated richness than memory subsets.

The germline V gene encodes CDR1 SGHTA and CDR2 FQGNSA. CDR3 length: 14 amino acids. V lost 3 bases, J lost 5 bases, and 11 bases lay in between. The sample consisted of naive CD4+ T cells from PBMCs. Described subset: CD45RA+ positively selected. The TCR sequence derives from a man aged 18 to 30 in good health. Some clones in this sample may be carry-over from other donors' samples. V gene TRBV7-2 combines with J gene TRBJ1-5; D gene ambiguous. The CDR3 coding sequence is TGTGCCAGCAGCTTCTTGTCGGGCGATCAGCCCCAGCATTTT. Its translation: CASSFLSGDQPQHF.